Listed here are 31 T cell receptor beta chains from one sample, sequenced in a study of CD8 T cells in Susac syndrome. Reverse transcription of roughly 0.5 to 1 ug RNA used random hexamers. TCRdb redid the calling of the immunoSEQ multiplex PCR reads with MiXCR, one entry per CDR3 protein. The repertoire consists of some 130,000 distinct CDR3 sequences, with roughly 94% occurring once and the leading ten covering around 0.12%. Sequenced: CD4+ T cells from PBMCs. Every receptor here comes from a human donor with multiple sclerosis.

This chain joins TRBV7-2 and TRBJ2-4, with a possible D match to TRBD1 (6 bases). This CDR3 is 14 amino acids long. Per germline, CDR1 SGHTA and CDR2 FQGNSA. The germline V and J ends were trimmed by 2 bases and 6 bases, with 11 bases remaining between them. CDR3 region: CASSLRLQGNIQYF. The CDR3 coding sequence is TGTGCCAGCAGCTTAAGATTACAGGGAAACATTCAGTACTTC.

The DNA of the CDR3 is TGTGCCAGCAGGCCTCGGACTAGCGGGATCAACTACAATGAGCAGTTCTTC. Translated: CASRPRTSGINYNEQFF. This chain links TRBV27 with TRBJ2-1, with 12 bases aligning to TRBD2. The CDR3 runs to 17 residues. V was clipped by 6 bases and J by 3 bases; unmatched bases: 9. The germline CDR1 and CDR2 sequences are MNHEY and SMNVEV (reference sequence).

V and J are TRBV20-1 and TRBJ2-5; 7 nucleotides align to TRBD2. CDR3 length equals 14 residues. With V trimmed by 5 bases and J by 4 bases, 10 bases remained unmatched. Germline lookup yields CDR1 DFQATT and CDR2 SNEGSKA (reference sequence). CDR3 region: CSAGLGAGRETQYF. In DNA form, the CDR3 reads TGCAGTGCTGGGCTAGGAGCGGGGCGAGAGACCCAGTACTTC.

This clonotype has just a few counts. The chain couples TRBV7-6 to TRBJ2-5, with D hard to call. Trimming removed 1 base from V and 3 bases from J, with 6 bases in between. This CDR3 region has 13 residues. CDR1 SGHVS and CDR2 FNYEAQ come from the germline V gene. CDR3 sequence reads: CASSLGRKETQYF. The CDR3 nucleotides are TGTGCCAGCAGCTTAGGAAGGAAAGAGACCCAGTACTTC.

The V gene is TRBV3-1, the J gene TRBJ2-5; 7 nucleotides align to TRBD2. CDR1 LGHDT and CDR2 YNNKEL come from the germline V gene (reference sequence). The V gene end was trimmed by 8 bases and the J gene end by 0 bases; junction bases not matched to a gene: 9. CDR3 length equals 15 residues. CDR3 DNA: TGTGCCAGCCGTACGGGGGGTTTTTACCAAGAGACCCAGTACTTC. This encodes CASRTGGFYQETQYF.

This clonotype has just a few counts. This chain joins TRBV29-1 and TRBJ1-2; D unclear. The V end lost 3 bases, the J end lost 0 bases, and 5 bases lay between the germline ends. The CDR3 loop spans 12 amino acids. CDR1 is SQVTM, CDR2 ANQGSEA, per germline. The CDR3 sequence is CSVDSTNYGYTF. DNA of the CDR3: TGCAGCGTTGACAGCACTAACTATGGCTACACCTTC.

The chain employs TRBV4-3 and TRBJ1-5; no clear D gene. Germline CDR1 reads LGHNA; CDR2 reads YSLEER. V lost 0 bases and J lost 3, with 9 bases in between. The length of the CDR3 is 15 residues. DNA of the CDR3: TGCGCCAGCAGCCAAGATGTGAGTTTCAATCAGCCCCAGCATTTT. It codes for CASSQDVSFNQPQHF.

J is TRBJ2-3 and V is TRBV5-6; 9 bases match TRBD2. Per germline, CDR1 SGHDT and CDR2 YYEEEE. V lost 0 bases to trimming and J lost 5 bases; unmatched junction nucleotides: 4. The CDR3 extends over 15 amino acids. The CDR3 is CASSLAAGGRDTQYF. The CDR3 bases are TGTGCCAGCAGCTTGGCGGCGGGGGGGCGAGATACGCAGTATTTT. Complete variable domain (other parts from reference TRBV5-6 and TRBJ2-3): DAGVTQSPTHLIKTRGQQVTLRCSPKSGHDTVSWYQQALGQGPQFIFQYYEEEERQRGNFPDRFSGHQFPNYSSELNVNALLLGDSALYLCASSLAAGGRDTQYFGPGTRLTVL.

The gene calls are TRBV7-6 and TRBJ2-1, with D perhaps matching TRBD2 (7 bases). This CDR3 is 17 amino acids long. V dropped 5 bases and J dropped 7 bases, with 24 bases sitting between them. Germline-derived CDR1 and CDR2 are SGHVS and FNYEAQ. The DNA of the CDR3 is TGTGCCAGCAGCAACCCCTACCGGTTAGGGAGGGGGAATGAGCAGTTCTTC. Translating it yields CASSNPYRLGRGNEQFF. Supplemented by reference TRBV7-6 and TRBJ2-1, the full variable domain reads GAGVSQSPRYKVTKRGQDVALRCDPISGHVSLYWYRQALGQGPEFLTYFNYEAQQDKSGLPNDRFSAERPEGSISTLTIQRTEQRDSAMYRCASSNPYRLGRGNEQFFGPGTRLTVL.

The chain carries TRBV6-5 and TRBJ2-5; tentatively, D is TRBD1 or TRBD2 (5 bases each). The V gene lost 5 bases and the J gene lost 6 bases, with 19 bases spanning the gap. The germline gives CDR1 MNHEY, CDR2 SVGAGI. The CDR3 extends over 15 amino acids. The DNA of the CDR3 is TGTGCCAGCAGTCTATCCGGGGCCACGGGGAAGACCCAGTACTTC. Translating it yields CASSLSGATGKTQYF.

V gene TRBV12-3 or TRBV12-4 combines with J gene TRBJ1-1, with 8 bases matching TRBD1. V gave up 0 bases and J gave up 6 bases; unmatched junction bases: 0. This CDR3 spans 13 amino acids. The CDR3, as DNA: TGTGCCAGCAGTTTAGCGACAGGGGCTGAAGCTTTCTTT. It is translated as CASSLATGAEAFF.

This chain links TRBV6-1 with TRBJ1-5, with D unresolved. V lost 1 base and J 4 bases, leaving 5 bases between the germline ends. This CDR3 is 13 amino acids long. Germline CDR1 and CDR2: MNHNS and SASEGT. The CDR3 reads CASSEGANQPQHF. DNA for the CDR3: TGTGCCAGCAGTGAAGGAGCAAATCAGCCCCAGCATTTT.

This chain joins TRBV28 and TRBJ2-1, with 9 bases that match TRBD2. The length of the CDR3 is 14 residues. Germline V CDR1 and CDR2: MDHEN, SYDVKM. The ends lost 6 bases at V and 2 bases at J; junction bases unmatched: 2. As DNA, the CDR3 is TGTGCCAGCAGAGGGACTAGCCCCTACAATGAGCAGTTCTTC. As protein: CASRGTSPYNEQFF.

The CDR3 sequence is CATRDRGSGELFF. The CDR3, as DNA: TGTGCCACCCGGGACAGGGGGTCAGGGGAGCTGTTTTTT. The V gene is TRBV19, the J gene TRBJ2-2; 11 bases are a match to TRBD1. CDR1 and CDR2 from the germline V gene are LNHDA and SQIVND (reference sequence). V trimming: 10 bases; J trimming: 8 bases; junction bases outside the gene matches: 6. The CDR3 consists of 13 residues.

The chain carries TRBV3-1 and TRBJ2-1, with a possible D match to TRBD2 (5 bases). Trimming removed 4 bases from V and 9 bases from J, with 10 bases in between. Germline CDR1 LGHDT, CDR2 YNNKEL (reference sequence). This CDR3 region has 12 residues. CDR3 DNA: TGTGCCAGCAGCCTAGAGCGGACTGAGCAGTTCTTC. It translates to CASSLERTEQFF.

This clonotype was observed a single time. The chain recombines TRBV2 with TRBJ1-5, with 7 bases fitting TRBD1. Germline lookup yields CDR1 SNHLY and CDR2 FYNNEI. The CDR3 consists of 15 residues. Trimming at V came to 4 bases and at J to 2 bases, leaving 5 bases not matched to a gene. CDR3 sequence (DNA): TGTGCCAGCAGTGGGGAAGGGGGCGGCAATCAGCCCCAGCATTTT. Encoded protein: CASSGEGGGNQPQHF.

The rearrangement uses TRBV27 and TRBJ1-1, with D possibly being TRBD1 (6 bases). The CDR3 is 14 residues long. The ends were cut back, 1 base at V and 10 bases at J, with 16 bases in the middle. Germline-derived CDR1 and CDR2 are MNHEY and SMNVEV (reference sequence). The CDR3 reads CASSLWASRGAAFF. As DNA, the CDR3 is TGTGCCAGCAGTTTATGGGCCAGCAGGGGTGCAGCTTTCTTT.

This CDR3 is CASSYSTETDTQYF. The CDR3 DNA follows: TGTGCCAGCAGTTACTCGACCGAAACAGATACGCAGTATTTT. V usage is TRBV6-5 and J usage is TRBJ2-3; no clear D gene. The germline gives CDR1 MNHEY, CDR2 SVGAGI. Trimming shortened V by 0 bases and J by 3 bases, and 7 bases separated the two germline ends. The CDR3 consists of 14 residues.

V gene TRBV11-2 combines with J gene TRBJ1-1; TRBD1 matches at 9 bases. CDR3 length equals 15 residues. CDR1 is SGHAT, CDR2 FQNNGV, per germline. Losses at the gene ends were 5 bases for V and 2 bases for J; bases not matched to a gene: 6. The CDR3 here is CASSKPGQGNTEAFF. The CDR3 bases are TGTGCCAGCAGCAAGCCGGGACAGGGAAACACTGAAGCTTTCTTT.

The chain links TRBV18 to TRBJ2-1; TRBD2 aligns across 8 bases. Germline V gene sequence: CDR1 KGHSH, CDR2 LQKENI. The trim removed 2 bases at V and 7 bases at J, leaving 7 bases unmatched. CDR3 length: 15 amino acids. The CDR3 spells CASSPIRGGWNEQFF. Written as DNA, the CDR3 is TGTGCCAGCTCACCAATACGGGGGGGCTGGAATGAGCAGTTCTTC. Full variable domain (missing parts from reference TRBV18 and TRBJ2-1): NAGVMQNPRHLVRRRGQEARLRCSPMKGHSHVYWYRQLPEEGLKFMVYLQKENIIDESGMPKERFSAEFPKEGPSILRIQQVVRGDSAAYFCASSPIRGGWNEQFFGPGTRLTVL.

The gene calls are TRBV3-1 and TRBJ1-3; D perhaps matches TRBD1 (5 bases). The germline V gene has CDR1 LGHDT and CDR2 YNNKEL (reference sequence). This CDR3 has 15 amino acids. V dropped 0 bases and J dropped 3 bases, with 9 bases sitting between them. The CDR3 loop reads CASSQDLGVGNTIYF. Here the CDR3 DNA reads TGTGCCAGCAGCCAAGATTTAGGGGTTGGAAACACCATATATTTT.

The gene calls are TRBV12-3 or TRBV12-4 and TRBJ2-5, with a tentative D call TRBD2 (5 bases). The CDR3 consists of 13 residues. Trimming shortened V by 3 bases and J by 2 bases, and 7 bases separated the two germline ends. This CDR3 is CASSFRGQETQYF. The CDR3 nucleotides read TGTGCCAGCAGTTTCCGAGGGCAAGAGACCCAGTACTTC.

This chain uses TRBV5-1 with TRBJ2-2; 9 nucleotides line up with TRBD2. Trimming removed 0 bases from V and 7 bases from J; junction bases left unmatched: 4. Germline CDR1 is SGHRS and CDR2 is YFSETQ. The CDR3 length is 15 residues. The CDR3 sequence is CASSLAAGGNGELFF. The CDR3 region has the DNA TGCGCCAGCAGCTTGGCAGCGGGAGGAAACGGGGAGCTGTTTTTT.

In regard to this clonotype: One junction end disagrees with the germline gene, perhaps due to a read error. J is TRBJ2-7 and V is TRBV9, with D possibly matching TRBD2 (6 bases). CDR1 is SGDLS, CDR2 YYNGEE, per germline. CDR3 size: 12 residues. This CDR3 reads CASSVPEGPYIF. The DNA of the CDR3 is TGTGCCAGCAGCGTACCGGAGGGGCCCTACATCTTC.

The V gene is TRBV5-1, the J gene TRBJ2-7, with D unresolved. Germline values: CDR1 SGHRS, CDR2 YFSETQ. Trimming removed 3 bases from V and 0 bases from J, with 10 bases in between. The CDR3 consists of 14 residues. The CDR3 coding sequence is TGCGCCAGCAGCTCCCAAAGTTCCTCCTACGAGCAGTACTTC. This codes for CASSSQSSSYEQYF.

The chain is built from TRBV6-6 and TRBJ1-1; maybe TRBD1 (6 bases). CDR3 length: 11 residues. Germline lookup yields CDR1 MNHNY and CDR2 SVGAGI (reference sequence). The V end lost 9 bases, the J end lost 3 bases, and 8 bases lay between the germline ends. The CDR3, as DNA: TGTGCCAGGAAGGGGGACACTGAAGCTTTCTTT. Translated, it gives CARKGDTEAFF.

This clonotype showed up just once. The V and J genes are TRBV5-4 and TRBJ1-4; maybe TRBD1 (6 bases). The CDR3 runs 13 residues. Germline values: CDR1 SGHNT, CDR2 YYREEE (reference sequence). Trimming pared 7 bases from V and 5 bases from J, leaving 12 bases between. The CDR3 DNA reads TGTGCCAGCCAACTCCAGGGGAATGAAAAACTGTTTTTT. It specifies CASQLQGNEKLFF.

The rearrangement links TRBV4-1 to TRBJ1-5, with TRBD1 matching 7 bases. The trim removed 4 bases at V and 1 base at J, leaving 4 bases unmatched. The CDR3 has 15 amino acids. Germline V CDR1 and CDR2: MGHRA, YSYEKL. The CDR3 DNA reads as TGCGCCAGCAGCCCTCTGGGACAGAGCAATCAGCCCCAGCATTTT. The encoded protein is CASSPLGQSNQPQHF.

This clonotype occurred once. The CDR3 is CASSYSMGAGANVLTF. The CDR3 nucleotides are TGTGCCAGCAGTTACTCGATGGGAGCCGGGGCCAACGTCCTGACTTTC. The chain links TRBV6-5 to TRBJ2-6; possibly TRBD2 for D (5 bases). V was cut by 0 bases and J by 4 bases, with 10 bases left in between. The CDR3 consists of 16 residues. CDR1 and CDR2 from the germline V gene are MNHEY and SVGAGI.

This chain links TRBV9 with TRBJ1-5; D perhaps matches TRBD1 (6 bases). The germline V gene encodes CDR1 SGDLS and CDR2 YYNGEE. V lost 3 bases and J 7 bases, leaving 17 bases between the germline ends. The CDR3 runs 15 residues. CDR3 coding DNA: TGTGCCAGCAGCGACTCCGGACAGTCGCGACAGCCCCAGCATTTT. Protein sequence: CASSDSGQSRQPQHF.

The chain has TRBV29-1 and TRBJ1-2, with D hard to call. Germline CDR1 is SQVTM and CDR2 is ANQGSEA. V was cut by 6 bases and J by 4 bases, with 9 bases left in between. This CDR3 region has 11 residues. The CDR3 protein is CSVPPGYGYTF. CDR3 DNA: TGCAGCGTCCCCCCTGGCTATGGCTACACCTTC.